These T cell receptor beta chains were read from a single sample in a study of blood T cell repertoires in COVID-19. Generated by immunoSEQ multiplex PCR, the TCRdb table keeps only in-frame clones and is missing some. The repertoire consists of hundreds of thousands of clones, with around 86% occurring once and the leading ten covering more than 1.5%. Sequencing was carried out using PBMCs or T cells enriched from blood (not recorded which). All receptors derive from a man in his forties who had recovered from COVID-19. CDR3s include the opening cysteine and the closing phenylalanine or tryptophan. A D gene is named only where the DNA matches it firmly. Clone sizes are given selectively: once, few, many, or a class where the clone is expanded.

CDR3 length | D gene | clone size | J gene | V gene | CDR3 protein | CDR3 DNA
14 | TRBD1 | NA | TRBJ2-1 | TRBV5-1 | CASSFTGVVNEQFF | TGCGCCAGCAGCTTCACAGGGGTTGTAAATGAGCAGTTCTTC
13 | NA | NA | TRBJ1-2 | TRBV14 | CASTNSPNYGYTF | TGTGCCAGCACGAACTCTCCCAACTATGGCTACACCTTC
11 | NA | few | TRBJ1-3 | TRBV12-3/TRBV12-4 | CASSPVDTIYF | TGTGCCAGCAGTCCCGTAGACACCATATATTTT
16 | TRBD1 | NA | TRBJ1-2 | TRBV5-1 | CASSREGTGVIGGYTF | TGCGCCAGCAGCCGGGAAGGGACAGGGGTCATCGGAGGCTACACCTTC
13 | NA | NA | TRBJ2-4 | TRBV5-4 | CASSFQESDIQYF | TGTGCCAGCAGCTTTCAGGAATCGGACATTCAGTACTTC
13 | TRBD1 | NA | TRBJ1-1 | TRBV2 | CASSVRGPGKAFF | TGTGCCAGCAGCGTAAGGGGGCCAGGGAAAGCTTTCTTT
14 | TRBD1 | NA | TRBJ1-2 | TRBV5-1 | CASSLALTGVGYTF | TGCGCCAGCAGCTTGGCCCTGACAGGGGTCGGCTACACCTTC
13 | NA | once | TRBJ1-1 | TRBV7-9 | CASSFPGNTEAFF | TGTGCCAGCAGCTTCCCGGGGAACACTGAAGCTTTCTTT
16 | NA | NA | TRBJ1-1 | TRBV18 | CASSPPWAGEGTEAFF | TGTGCCAGCTCACCACCGTGGGCAGGGGAGGGCACTGAAGCTTTCTTT
15 | TRBD2 | NA | TRBJ2-5 | TRBV5-6 | CASSLAGGPGETQYF | TGTGCCAGCAGCTTGGCGGGGGGGCCCGGGGAGACCCAGTACTTC
14 | TRBD1 | NA | TRBJ1-1 | TRBV6-2/TRBV6-3 | CASSTGDPATEAFF | TGTGCCAGCAGTACAGGGGACCCTGCCACTGAAGCTTTCTTT
14 | NA | NA | TRBJ2-1 | TRBV11-2 | CASSSVRLANEQFF | TGTGCCAGCAGCTCCGTGAGGCTAGCGAATGAGCAGTTCTTC
16 | NA | NA | TRBJ1-5 | TRBV6-6 | CASSAGIGGQNQPQHF | TGTGCCAGCAGCGCGGGTATCGGGGGGCAAAATCAGCCCCAGCATTTT
13 | TRBD1 | once | TRBJ1-6 | TRBV29-1 | CSVNQGGNSPLHF | TGCAGCGTCAACCAGGGGGGCAATTCACCCCTCCACTTT
19 | TRBD2 | NA | TRBJ2-3 | TRBV4-3 | CASSQEPSLLAGGRDTQYF | TGCGCCAGCAGCCAAGAACCCTCGTTACTAGCGGGGGGGAGGGATACGCAGTATTTT
15 | TRBD1 | NA | TRBJ2-4 | TRBV18 | CASSPPGQGINIQYF | TGTGCCAGCTCACCCCCGGGACAGGGTATAAACATTCAGTACTTC
11 | NA | once | TRBJ2-7 | TRBV5-1 | CASSLYYEQYF | TGCGCCAGCAGCTTGTATTACGAGCAGTACTTC
17 | NA | NA | TRBJ2-3 | TRBV18 | CASSPPSSYLSTDTQYF | TGTGCCAGCTCACCACCGTCTAGCTACTTAAGCACAGATACGCAGTATTTT
14 | TRBD1 | NA | TRBJ1-1 | TRBV6-5 | CASSYSQTGTEAFF | TGTGCCAGCAGTTATTCTCAGACAGGGACCGAAGCTTTCTTT
17 | NA | NA | TRBJ2-4 | TRBV6-2/TRBV6-3 | CASSSTGSILAKNIQYF | TGTGCCAGCAGTTCTACAGGGAGTATACTAGCCAAAAACATTCAGTACTTC
13 | NA | NA | TRBJ2-5 | TRBV30 | CAWSLGVQETQYF | TGTGCCTGGAGTTTAGGGGTACAAGAGACCCAGTACTTC
16 | TRBD1 | NA | TRBJ2-6 | TRBV27 | CASSWQGAHGANVLTF | TGTGCCAGCAGTTGGCAGGGGGCGCATGGGGCCAACGTCCTGACTTTC
14 | TRBD1 | NA | TRBJ1-5 | TRBV7-9 | CASSPQGAGQPQHF | TGTGCCAGCAGCCCCCAGGGGGCGGGTCAGCCCCAGCATTTT